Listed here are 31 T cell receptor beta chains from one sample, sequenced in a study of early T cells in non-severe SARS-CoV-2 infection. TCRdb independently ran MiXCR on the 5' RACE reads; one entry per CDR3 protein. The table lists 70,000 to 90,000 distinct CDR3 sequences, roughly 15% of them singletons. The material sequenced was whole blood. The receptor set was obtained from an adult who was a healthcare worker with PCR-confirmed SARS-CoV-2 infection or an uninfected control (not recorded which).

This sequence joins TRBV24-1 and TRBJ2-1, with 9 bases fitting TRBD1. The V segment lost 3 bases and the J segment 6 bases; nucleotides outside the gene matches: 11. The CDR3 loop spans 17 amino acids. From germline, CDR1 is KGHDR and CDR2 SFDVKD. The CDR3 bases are TGTGCCACCAGTGATCCGCCGGGACAGGGTGCTATCAATGAGCAGTTCTTC. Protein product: CATSDPPGQGAINEQFF.

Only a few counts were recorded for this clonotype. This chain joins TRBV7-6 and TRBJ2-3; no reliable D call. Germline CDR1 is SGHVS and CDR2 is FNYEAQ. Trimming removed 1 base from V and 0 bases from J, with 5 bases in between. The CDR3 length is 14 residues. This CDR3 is CASSLGVSTDTQYF. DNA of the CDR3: TGTGCCAGCAGCTTAGGAGTTAGCACAGATACGCAGTATTTT.

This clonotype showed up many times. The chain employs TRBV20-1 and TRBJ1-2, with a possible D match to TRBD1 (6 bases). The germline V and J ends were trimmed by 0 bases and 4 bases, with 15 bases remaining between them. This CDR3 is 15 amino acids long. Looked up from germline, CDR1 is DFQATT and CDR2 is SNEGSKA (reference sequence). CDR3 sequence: CSARDLQGKIYGYTF. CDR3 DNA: TGCAGTGCTAGAGATTTGCAGGGGAAGATCTATGGCTACACCTTC.

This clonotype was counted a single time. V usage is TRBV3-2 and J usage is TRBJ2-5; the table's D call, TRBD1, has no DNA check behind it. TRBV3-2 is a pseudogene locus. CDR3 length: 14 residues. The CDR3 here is CASSQGRGAETQYF. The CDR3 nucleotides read TGTGCCAGCAGCCAAGGAAGGGGGGCCGAGACCCAGTACTTC.

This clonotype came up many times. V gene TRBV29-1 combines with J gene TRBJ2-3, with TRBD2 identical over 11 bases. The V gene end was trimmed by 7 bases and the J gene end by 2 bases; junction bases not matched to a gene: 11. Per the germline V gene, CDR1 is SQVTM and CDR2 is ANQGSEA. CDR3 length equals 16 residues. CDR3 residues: CSGRVGTSGVTDTQYF. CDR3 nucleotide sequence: TGCAGCGGGAGGGTTGGGACTAGCGGAGTCACAGATACGCAGTATTTT.

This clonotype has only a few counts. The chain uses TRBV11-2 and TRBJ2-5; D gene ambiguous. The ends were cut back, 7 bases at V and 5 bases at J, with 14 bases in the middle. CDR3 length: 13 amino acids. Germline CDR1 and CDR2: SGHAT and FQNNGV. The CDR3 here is CASTRMGRETQYF. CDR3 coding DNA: TGTGCCAGCACCCGGATGGGCAGGGAGACCCAGTACTTC.

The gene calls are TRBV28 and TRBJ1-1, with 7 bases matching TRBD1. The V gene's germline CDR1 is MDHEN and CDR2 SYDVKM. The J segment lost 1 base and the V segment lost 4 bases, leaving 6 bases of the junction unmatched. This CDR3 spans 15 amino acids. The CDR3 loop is CASSSGTAQNTEAFF. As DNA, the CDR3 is TGTGCCAGCAGTTCCGGGACAGCCCAGAACACTGAAGCTTTCTTT.

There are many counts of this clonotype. CDR3 sequence reads: CAVAPDRAYEQYF. DNA of the CDR3: TGTGCCGTCGCCCCGGACAGGGCCTACGAGCAGTACTTC. The rearrangement links TRBV30 to TRBJ2-7; 8 bases are a match to TRBD1. Germline assignment: CDR1 GTSNPN and CDR2 SVGIG (reference sequence). J lost 2 bases, V lost 8 bases, and 8 bases had no gene match. The CDR3 contains 13 residues.

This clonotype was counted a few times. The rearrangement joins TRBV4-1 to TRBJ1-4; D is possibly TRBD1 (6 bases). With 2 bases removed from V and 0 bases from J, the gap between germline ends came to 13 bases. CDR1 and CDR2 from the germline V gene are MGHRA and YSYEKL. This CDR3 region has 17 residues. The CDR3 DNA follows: TGCGCCAGCAGCCAATTTCCTCCAGGGGCAACTAATGAAAAACTGTTTTTT. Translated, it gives CASSQFPPGATNEKLFF.

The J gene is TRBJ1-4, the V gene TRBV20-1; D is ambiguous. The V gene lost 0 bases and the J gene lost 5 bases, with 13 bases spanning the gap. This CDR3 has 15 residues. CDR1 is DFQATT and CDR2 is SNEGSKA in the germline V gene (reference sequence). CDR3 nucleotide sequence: TGCAGTGCTAGAGATCTACAGCTAATAAATGAAAAACTGTTTTTT. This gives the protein CSARDLQLINEKLFF.

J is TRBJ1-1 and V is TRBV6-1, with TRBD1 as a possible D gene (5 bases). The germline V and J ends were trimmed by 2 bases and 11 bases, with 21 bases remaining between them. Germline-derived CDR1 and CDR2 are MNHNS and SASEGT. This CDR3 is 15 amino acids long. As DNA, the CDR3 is TGTGCCAGCAGTGAATCGCTGGGGGGGATGGTGATGGCTTTCTTT. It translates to CASSESLGGMVMAFF.

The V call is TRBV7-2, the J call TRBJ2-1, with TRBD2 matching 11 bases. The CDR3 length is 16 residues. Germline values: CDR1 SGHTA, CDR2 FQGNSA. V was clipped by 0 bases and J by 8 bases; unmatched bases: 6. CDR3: CASSLAGTSGIDEQFF. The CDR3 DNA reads TGTGCCAGCAGCTTAGCCGGGACTAGCGGCATCGATGAGCAGTTCTTC. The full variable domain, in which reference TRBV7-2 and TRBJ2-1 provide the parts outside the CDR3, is GAGVSQSPSNKVTEKGKDVELRCDPISGHTALYWYRQSLGQGLEFLIYFQGNSAPDKSGLPSDRFSAERTGGSVSTLTIQRTQQEDSAVYLCASSLAGTSGIDEQFFGPGTRLTVL.

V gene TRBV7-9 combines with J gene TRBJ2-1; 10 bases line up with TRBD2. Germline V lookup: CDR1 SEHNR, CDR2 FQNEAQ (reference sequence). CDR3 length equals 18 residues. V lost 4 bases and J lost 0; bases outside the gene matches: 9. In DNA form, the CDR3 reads TGTGCCAGCAGCTCCCCCGGGACTAGCGTGGTCTCCTACAATGAGCAGTTCTTC. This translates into CASSSPGTSVVSYNEQFF.

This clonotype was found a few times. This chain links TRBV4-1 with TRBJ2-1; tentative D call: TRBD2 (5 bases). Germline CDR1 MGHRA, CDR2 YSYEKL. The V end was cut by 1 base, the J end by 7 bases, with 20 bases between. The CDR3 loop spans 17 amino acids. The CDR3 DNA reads TGCGCCAGCAGCCAAGTCGGAGTAGGAGGCCCCCGGAATGAGCAGTTCTTC. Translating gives CASSQVGVGGPRNEQFF.

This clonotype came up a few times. The CDR3 reads CASSWWGGSTDTQYF. DNA of the CDR3: TGTGCCAGCAGCTGGTGGGGGGGATCCACAGATACGCAGTATTTT. The chain combines TRBV7-8 with TRBJ2-3; 7 nucleotides line up with TRBD2. The germline gives CDR1 SGHVS, CDR2 FQNEAQ. Trimming took 4 bases from V and 2 from J; bases not matched to a gene: 6. This CDR3 comprises 15 residues.

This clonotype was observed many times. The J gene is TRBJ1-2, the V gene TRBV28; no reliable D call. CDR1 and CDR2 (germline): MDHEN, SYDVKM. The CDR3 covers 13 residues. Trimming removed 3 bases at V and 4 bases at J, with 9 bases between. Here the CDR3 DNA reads TGTGCCAGCAGTTTGGGTGGATCCTATGGCTACACCTTC. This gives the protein CASSLGGSYGYTF.

This CDR3 reads CASSPSPGGGGNEQFF. The CDR3 coding sequence is TGTGCCAGCAGCCCCTCGCCCGGTGGAGGGGGCAATGAGCAGTTCTTC. The genes are TRBV5-4 and TRBJ2-1, with D possibly called TRBD1 or TRBD2 (6 bases each). The CDR3 consists of 16 residues. Germline lookup yields CDR1 SGHNT and CDR2 YYREEE (reference sequence). Trimming removed 4 bases from V and 6 bases from J, with 20 bases in between.

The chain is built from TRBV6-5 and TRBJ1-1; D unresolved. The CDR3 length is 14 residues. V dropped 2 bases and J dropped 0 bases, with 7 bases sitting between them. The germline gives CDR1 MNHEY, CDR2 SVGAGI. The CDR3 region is CASSYGIMNTEAFF. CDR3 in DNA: TGTGCCAGCAGTTACGGGATCATGAACACTGAAGCTTTCTTT.

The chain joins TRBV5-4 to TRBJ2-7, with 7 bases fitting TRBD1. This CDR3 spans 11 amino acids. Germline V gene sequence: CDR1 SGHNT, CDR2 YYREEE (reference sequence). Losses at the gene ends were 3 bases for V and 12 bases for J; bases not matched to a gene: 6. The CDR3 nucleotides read TGTGCCAGCAGCTACGGGACAGTGGCGTACTTC. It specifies CASSYGTVAYF. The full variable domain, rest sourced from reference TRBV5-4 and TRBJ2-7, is ETGVTQSPTHLIKTRGQQVTLRCSSQSGHNTVSWYQQALGQGPQFIFQYYREEENGRGNFPPRFSGLQFPNYSSELNVNALELDDSALYLCASSYGTVAYFGPGTRLTVT.

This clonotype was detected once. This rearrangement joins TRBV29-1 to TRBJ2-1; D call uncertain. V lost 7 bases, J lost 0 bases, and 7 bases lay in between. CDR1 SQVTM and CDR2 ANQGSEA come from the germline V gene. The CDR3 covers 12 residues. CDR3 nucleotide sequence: TGCAGCGCCCGAACCTCCTACAATGAGCAGTTCTTC. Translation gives CSARTSYNEQFF.

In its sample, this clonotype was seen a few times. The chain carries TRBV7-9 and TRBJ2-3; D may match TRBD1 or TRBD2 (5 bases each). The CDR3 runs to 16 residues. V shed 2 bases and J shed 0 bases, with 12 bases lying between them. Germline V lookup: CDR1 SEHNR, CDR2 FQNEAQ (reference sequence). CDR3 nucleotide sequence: TGTGCCAGCAGCTTAAATTTTGGGGGTAGCACAGATACGCAGTATTTT. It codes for CASSLNFGGSTDTQYF.

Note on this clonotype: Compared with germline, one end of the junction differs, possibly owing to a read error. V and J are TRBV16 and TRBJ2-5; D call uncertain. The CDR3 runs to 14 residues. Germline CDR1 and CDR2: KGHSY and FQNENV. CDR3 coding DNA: TGTGCCAGCACCCAAACACTTAGACAAGAGACCCAGTACTTC. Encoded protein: CASTQTLRQETQYF.

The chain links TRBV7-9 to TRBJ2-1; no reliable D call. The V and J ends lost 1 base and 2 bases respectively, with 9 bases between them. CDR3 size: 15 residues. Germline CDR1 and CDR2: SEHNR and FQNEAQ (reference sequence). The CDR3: CASSLECRPYNEQFF. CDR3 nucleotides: TGTGCCAGCAGCTTAGAGTGCAGGCCCTACAATGAGCAGTTCTTC. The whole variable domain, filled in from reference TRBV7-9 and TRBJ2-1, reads DTGVSQNPRHKITKRGQNVTFRCDPISEHNRLYWYRQTLGQGPEFLTYFQNEAQLEKSRLLSDRFSAERPKGSFSTLEIQRTEQGDSAMYLCASSLECRPYNEQFFGPGTRLTVL.

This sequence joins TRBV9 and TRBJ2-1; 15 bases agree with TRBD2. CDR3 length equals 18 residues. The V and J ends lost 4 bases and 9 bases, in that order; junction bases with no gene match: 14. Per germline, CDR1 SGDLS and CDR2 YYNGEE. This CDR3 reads CASSLVPGLAGGGGEQFF. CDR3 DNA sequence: TGTGCCAGCAGCTTAGTTCCGGGACTAGCGGGAGGAGGAGGTGAGCAGTTCTTC.

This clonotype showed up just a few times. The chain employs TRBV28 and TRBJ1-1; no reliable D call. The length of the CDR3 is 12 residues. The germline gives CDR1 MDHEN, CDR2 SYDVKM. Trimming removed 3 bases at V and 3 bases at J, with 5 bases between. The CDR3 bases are TGTGCCAGCAGTTTGTTCGACACTGAAGCTTTCTTT. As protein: CASSLFDTEAFF. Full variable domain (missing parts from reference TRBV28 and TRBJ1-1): DVKVTQSSRYLVKRTGEKVFLECVQDMDHENMFWYRQDPGLGLRLIYFSYDVKMKEKGDIPEGYSVSREKKERFSLILESASTNQTSMYLCASSLFDTEAFFGQGTRLTVV.

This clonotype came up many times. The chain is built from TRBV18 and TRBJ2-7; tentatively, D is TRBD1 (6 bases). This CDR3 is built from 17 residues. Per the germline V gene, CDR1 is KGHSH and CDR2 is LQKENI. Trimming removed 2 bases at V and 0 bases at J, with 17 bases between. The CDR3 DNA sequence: TGTGCCAGCTCACCATACGCCCAGACAGGATCCTCCTACGAGCAGTACTTC. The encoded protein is CASSPYAQTGSSYEQYF.

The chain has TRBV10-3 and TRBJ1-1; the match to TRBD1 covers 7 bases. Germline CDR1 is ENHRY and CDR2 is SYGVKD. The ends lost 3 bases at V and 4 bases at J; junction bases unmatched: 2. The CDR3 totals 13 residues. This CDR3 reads CAISDRGGTEAFF. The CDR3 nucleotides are TGTGCCATCAGTGACAGGGGGGGCACTGAAGCTTTCTTT.

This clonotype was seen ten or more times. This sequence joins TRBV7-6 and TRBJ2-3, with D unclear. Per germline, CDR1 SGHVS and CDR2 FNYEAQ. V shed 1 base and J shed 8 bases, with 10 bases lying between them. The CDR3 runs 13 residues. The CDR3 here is CASSLDAFGTQYF. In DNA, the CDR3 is TGTGCCAGCAGCTTAGACGCCTTCGGTACGCAGTATTTT.

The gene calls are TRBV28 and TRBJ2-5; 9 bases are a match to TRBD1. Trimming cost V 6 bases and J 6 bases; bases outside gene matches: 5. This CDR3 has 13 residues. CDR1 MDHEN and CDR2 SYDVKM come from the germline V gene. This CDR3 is CASRGTGPKTQYF. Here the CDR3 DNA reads TGTGCCAGCAGAGGGACAGGGCCTAAGACCCAGTACTTC.

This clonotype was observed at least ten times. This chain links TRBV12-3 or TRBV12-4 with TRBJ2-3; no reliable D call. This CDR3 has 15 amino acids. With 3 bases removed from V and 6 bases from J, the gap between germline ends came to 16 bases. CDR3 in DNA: TGTGCCAGCAGTTTTCGCCGCAGGATTGGGGATACGCAGTATTTT. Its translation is CASSFRRRIGDTQYF.

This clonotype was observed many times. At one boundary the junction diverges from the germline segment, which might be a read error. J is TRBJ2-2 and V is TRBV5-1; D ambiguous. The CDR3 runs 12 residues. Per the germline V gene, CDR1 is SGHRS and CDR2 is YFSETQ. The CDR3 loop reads CASSLVPGELFF. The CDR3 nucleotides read TGTGCCAGCAGCTTAGTACCCGGGGAGCTGTTTTTT.